These 31 T cell receptor beta chains originate from one sample sequenced in a study of blood T cell repertoires in COVID-19. TCRdb keeps only in-frame clones here, not all; method: immunoSEQ multiplex PCR. The data contain 120,000 to 150,000 clones, over 70% of them singletons. Sequencing was done on a sample of peripheral blood. These receptors originate from a man aged 50-59 years who had recovered from COVID-19.

This chain joins TRBV11-3 and TRBJ1-4; possible D gene TRBD1, 5 bases. The CDR3 has 15 amino acids. Germline assignment: CDR1 SGHNT and CDR2 YENEEA. V lost 5 bases to trimming and J lost 0 bases, with 10 bases between them. The CDR3 reads CASSRTSATNEKLFF. CDR3 nucleotide sequence: TGTGCCAGCAGCCGGACATCGGCAACTAATGAAAAACTGTTTTTT.

Concerning this clone itself: The conserved phenylalanine or tryptophan normally closing the CDR3 is absent here, so this likely arose from a read error. The DNA is left out, because the CDR3 cannot be placed on it with certainty; the CDR3 is given as TCRdb lists it. The chain carries TRBV6-5 and TRBJ2-7; the table assigns TRBD2, which was not confirmed against the DNA. The CDR3 extends over 12 residues, inclusive of both ends. Germline V CDR1 and CDR2: MNHEY, SVGAGI. The CDR3 spells CASSTLAGPLYI.

The chain has TRBV18 and TRBJ2-3; D is uncertain. CDR3 length: 15 amino acids. The germline V gene has CDR1 KGHSH and CDR2 LQKENI. Trimming took 0 bases from V and 1 from J, leaving 8 bases between them. Here the CDR3 reads CASSPPRSGTDTQYF. CDR3 in DNA: TGTGCCAGCTCACCACCGCGGTCTGGCACAGATACGCAGTATTTT.

The V call is TRBV27, the J call TRBJ2-1; possibly TRBD2 for D (5 bases). The CDR3 is 14 residues long. Germline assignment: CDR1 MNHEY and CDR2 SMNVEV (reference sequence). Trimming left V 2 bases short and J 9 bases short, with 14 bases between. This chain's CDR3 is CASSLAGVRGEQFF. The CDR3 DNA is TGTGCCAGCAGTTTAGCTGGGGTTCGGGGTGAGCAGTTCTTC.

This chain uses TRBV5-4 with TRBJ2-7; TRBD2 is a possible D gene (5 bases). The V end lost 1 base, the J end lost 7 bases, and 18 bases lay between the germline ends. The CDR3 has 15 residues. Per the germline V gene, CDR1 is SGHNT and CDR2 is YYREEE (reference sequence). This CDR3 is CASSLRLAGAEEQYF. CDR3 DNA: TGTGCCAGCAGCTTGAGGCTAGCCGGAGCCGAGGAGCAGTACTTC.

This chain uses TRBV6-1 with TRBJ2-7; D is perhaps TRBD2 (5 bases). Trimming left V 4 bases short and J 0 bases short, with 16 bases between. This CDR3 is built from 16 residues. Germline CDR1 MNHNS, CDR2 SASEGT. The CDR3 DNA is TGTGCCAGCAGTGTCATTCCCCGAGGGAGCTCCTACGAGCAGTACTTC. Its protein is CASSVIPRGSSYEQYF.

This clone has just one count. The genes are TRBV7-2 and TRBJ2-7; 7 bases are shared with TRBD1. V lost 1 base to trimming and J lost 2 bases; unmatched junction nucleotides: 5. The CDR3 runs 15 residues. In germline, CDR1 is SGHTA, CDR2 FQGNSA. The CDR3 nucleotides read TGTGCCAGCAGCTTAGTAGGGCAGGGGGCCTACGAGCAGTACTTC. This translates into CASSLVGQGAYEQYF.

V is TRBV7-9 and J is TRBJ2-3; tentative D call: TRBD2 (5 bases). V shed 7 bases and J shed 0 bases, with 14 bases lying between them. This CDR3 has 15 amino acids. CDR1 and CDR2 (germline): SEHNR, FQNEAQ (reference sequence). CDR3 sequence reads: CASIDPGWSTDTQYF. CDR3 nucleotides: TGTGCCAGCATAGACCCGGGGTGGAGCACAGATACGCAGTATTTT.

A single count supports this clone. This chain links TRBV12-3 or TRBV12-4 with TRBJ1-3, with a weak D call TRBD1 (6 bases). The CDR3 spans 13 residues. Deletions cut 7 bases from V and 3 bases from J, with 10 bases between. The CDR3 DNA reads as TGTGCCAGCAAACGGGACATTGGAAACACCATATATTTT. Translation: CASKRDIGNTIYF.

This chain uses TRBV7-2 with TRBJ1-2; the D gene is possibly TRBD1 (6 bases). Germline V CDR1 and CDR2: SGHTA, FQGNSA. CDR3 size: 15 residues. Between the trimmed V and J ends, which lost 4 bases and 2 bases, there was a span of 14 bases. The CDR3 bases are TGTGCCAGCAGCTGGACCGGGACATCAAACTATGGCTACACCTTC. Its translation: CASSWTGTSNYGYTF.

The chain joins TRBV5-1 to TRBJ2-5; 11 nucleotides align to TRBD1. This CDR3 contains 14 residues. The ends lost 5 bases at V and 5 bases at J; junction bases unmatched: 5. Looked up from germline, CDR1 is SGHRS and CDR2 is YFSETQ. The CDR3 region has the DNA TGCGCCAGCAGTCGGACAGGGGGCGCGGAGACCCAGTACTTC. It yields the protein CASSRTGGAETQYF.

The V call is TRBV9, the J call TRBJ2-2, with 11 bases aligning to TRBD1. V dropped 4 bases and J dropped 7; count of bases not matched to a gene: 6. The CDR3 contains 15 residues. The germline V gene encodes CDR1 SGDLS and CDR2 YYNGEE. CDR3 in DNA: TGTGCCAGCAGCTCCAGGACAGGGGGCGTCGGGGAGCTGTTTTTT. Amino acid sequence: CASSSRTGGVGELFF.

This chain links TRBV3-1 (or the pseudogene TRBV3-2) with TRBJ2-7; TRBD1 agrees at 11 bases. V shed 0 bases and J 4 bases; nucleotides not matched to a gene: 5. This CDR3 contains 16 residues. CDR1 LGHDT and CDR2 YNNKEL come from the germline V gene (reference sequence). CDR3 amino acids: CASSQDFGTGGYEQYF. In nucleotides, the CDR3 is TGTGCCAGCAGCCAAGATTTCGGGACAGGGGGTTACGAGCAGTACTTC.

The V gene is TRBV11-2, the J gene TRBJ1-1; no definite D call. Germline lookup yields CDR1 SGHAT and CDR2 FQNNGV. V was cut by 5 bases and J by 5 bases, with 18 bases left in between. The CDR3 has 15 amino acids. This chain's CDR3 is CASSPPRDRRTEAFF. CDR3 in DNA: TGTGCCAGCAGCCCCCCGCGGGATAGGAGGACTGAAGCTTTCTTT.

The V and J genes are TRBV3-1 (or the pseudogene TRBV3-2) and TRBJ1-6; D not certain. Trimming cost V 1 base and J 13 bases, with 20 bases left between them. Germline-derived CDR1 and CDR2 are LGHDT and YNNKEL (reference sequence). The CDR3 totals 16 residues. Here the CDR3 reads CASSQAPESSGWPLHF. In DNA form, the CDR3 reads TGTGCCAGCAGCCAAGCCCCGGAGAGCAGCGGTTGGCCCCTCCACTTT.

Only one count was recorded for this clone. The chain links TRBV18 to TRBJ2-2, with 8 bases that match TRBD1. V dropped 5 bases and J dropped 3; count of bases not matched to a gene: 8. The germline V gene encodes CDR1 KGHSH and CDR2 LQKENI. CDR3 length: 16 amino acids. CDR3 coding DNA: TGTGCCAGCTCAAGAGACAGGGGTGCGGACACCGGGGAGCTGTTTTTT. Encoded protein: CASSRDRGADTGELFF.

The rearrangement joins TRBV6-5 to TRBJ1-2; D gene unclear. V lost 0 bases to trimming and J lost 0 bases, with 8 bases between them. Germline CDR1 reads MNHEY; CDR2 reads SVGAGI. The CDR3 loop spans 15 amino acids. For the CDR3, the DNA is TGTGCCAGCAGTTACTCCCCCCGGTCTAACTATGGCTACACCTTC. Translating it yields CASSYSPRSNYGYTF.

The gene calls are TRBV7-2 and TRBJ1-3; D gene uncertain. Germline CDR1 SGHTA, CDR2 FQGNSA. Trimming stripped 5 bases from V and 0 bases from J, with 8 bases between. This CDR3 has 14 residues. CDR3 in DNA: TGTGCCAGCAGCGGACTGAACTCTGGAAACACCATATATTTT. As protein: CASSGLNSGNTIYF.

The V gene is TRBV19, the J gene TRBJ2-7; D is undetermined. CDR1 is LNHDA and CDR2 is SQIVND in the germline V gene (reference sequence). The germline V and J ends were trimmed by 3 bases and 2 bases, with 11 bases remaining between them. This CDR3 is built from 14 residues. The chain's CDR3 is CASSIGSSAYEQYF. In DNA form, the CDR3 reads TGTGCCAGTAGTATTGGCAGTTCCGCCTACGAGCAGTACTTC.

This sequence joins TRBV3-1 (or the pseudogene TRBV3-2) and TRBJ1-4; 12 bases fit TRBD1. Germline CDR1 reads LGHDT; CDR2 reads YNNKEL (reference sequence). The CDR3 covers 15 residues. J lost 7 bases, V lost 4 bases, and 4 bases had no gene match. The CDR3 sequence: CASSLGTGGFEKLFF. The CDR3 coding sequence is TGTGCCAGCAGCCTCGGGACAGGGGGCTTTGAAAAACTGTTTTTT.

As for this clone: One end of the junction fails to match germline, which may point to a read error. The V call is TRBV4-2, the J call TRBJ2-4; possibly TRBD1 for D (7 bases). This CDR3 has 14 amino acids. The germline CDR1 and CDR2 sequences are LGHNA and YNFKEQ. CDR3 bases: TGTGCCAGCAGCCCTTCCGACAGGGAGGTTCTCTTTCACTTC. Translating gives CASSPSDREVLFHF.

The rearrangement uses TRBV19 and TRBJ1-5; D is ambiguous. Germline CDR1 is LNHDA and CDR2 is SQIVND (reference sequence). Trimming cost V 6 bases and J 6 bases, with 18 bases left between them. The CDR3 runs 15 residues. Here the CDR3 DNA reads TGTGCCAGTAGCCATACAGTCGCGCTTAGTCAGCCCCAGCATTTT. Encoded protein: CASSHTVALSQPQHF.

J is TRBJ2-7 and V is TRBV12-3 or TRBV12-4, with unresolved D. The CDR3 has 12 amino acids. V dropped 3 bases and J dropped 6 bases, with 9 bases sitting between them. Written as DNA, the CDR3 is TGTGCCAGCAGTTTGTACCCGGGCGAGCAGTACTTC. Its translation is CASSLYPGEQYF.

CDR3 sequence reads: CASSLVLTGGTDTF. DNA of the CDR3: TGTGCCAGCAGCTTGGTTTTAACAGGGGGTACCGACACCTTC. The chain carries TRBV5-6 and TRBJ1-2, with 8 bases lining up with TRBD1. This CDR3 has 14 amino acids. The V gene's germline CDR1 is SGHDT and CDR2 YYEEEE. V lost 0 bases, J lost 12 bases, and 10 bases stayed unmatched. The variable domain in full, completed from reference TRBV5-6 and TRBJ1-2, reads DAGVTQSPTHLIKTRGQQVTLRCSPKSGHDTVSWYQQALGQGPQFIFQYYEEEERQRGNFPDRFSGHQFPNYSSELNVNALLLGDSALYLCASSLVLTGGTDTFGSGTRLTVV.

CDR3 amino acids: CASSQEQGVTEAFF. For the CDR3, the DNA is TGCGCCAGCAGCCAAGAACAGGGAGTCACTGAAGCTTTCTTT. The rearrangement links TRBV4-3 to TRBJ1-1; tentatively, D is TRBD1 (6 bases). From germline, CDR1 is LGHNA and CDR2 YSLEER. The CDR3 length is 14 residues. V lost 0 bases and J 4 bases, leaving 9 bases between the germline ends.

The chain employs TRBV13 and TRBJ2-1; TRBD2 matches at 8 bases. The CDR3 has 15 residues. CDR1 PRHDT and CDR2 FYEKMQ come from the germline V gene (reference sequence). J gave up 5 bases and V 5 bases, and 8 bases lay outside the gene matches. CDR3 bases: TGTGCCAGCAGCCATAGCGGGGTATCACACAATGAGCAGTTCTTC. This translates into CASSHSGVSHNEQFF.

The CDR3 loop is CASSTDSYGYTF. The DNA of the CDR3 is TGTGCCAGCAGCACGGACAGTTATGGCTACACCTTC. This sequence joins TRBV6-5 and TRBJ1-2, with a possible D match to TRBD1 (6 bases). The length of the CDR3 is 12 residues. Germline assignment: CDR1 MNHEY and CDR2 SVGAGI. Trimming removed 6 bases at V and 5 bases at J, with 10 bases between.

A few counts support this clone. The CDR3 DNA sequence: TGTGCCAGCAGTGGATTGACAGGGATCGGGGGTAGCAATCAGCCCCAGCATTTT. This sequence encodes CASSGLTGIGGSNQPQHF. The chain joins TRBV2 to TRBJ1-5; 7 bases are shared with TRBD1. With V trimmed by 4 bases and J by 0 bases, 12 bases remained unmatched. The germline gives CDR1 SNHLY, CDR2 FYNNEI. The CDR3 extends over 18 amino acids.

A few counts support this clone. A read error is possible here, since a much larger clone lies one base away. Other DNA sequences from this sample encode an identical CDR3 as well. The gene calls are TRBV7-2 and TRBJ1-1; TRBD1 agrees at 10 bases. In germline, CDR1 is SGHTA, CDR2 FQGNSA. Trimming removed 4 bases from V and 4 bases from J; junction bases left unmatched: 0. The CDR3 covers 13 residues. The CDR3, as DNA: TGTGCCAGCAGCTGGACAGGGGGCACTGAAGCTTTCTTT. As protein: CASSWTGGTEAFF.

The chain is built from TRBV7-2 and TRBJ1-4, with D hard to call. The CDR3 contains 15 residues. V lost 2 bases to trimming and J lost 6 bases, with 13 bases between them. Germline CDR1 reads SGHTA; CDR2 reads FQGNSA. This CDR3 reads CASSLFGRLYEKLFF. The CDR3 DNA sequence: TGTGCCAGCAGCTTATTCGGCAGGCTGTATGAAAAACTGTTTTTT.

This chain connects TRBV5-1 to TRBJ1-3; 8 nucleotides align to TRBD1. V shed 1 base and J 4 bases; nucleotides not matched to a gene: 4. Per germline, CDR1 SGHRS and CDR2 YFSETQ. This CDR3 comprises 15 residues. CDR3 sequence: CASSLTGGNGNTIYF. The CDR3 DNA follows: TGCGCCAGCAGCTTGACAGGGGGAAACGGAAACACCATATATTTT.